This T cell receptor (beta chain) was observed in a study of shared clonotypes between healthy human individuals (dated by TCRdb to about 2020). For context, the study as a whole: The cohort comprised two women and a few men aged 18 to 49 years. For each donor, CD4 naive and CD4 memory were each run on three plates, CD8 naive on two plates, and CD8 memory on one plate. To estimate repertoire size and how much clonotype sharing occurs between individuals, the study deeply sequenced the blood TCR repertoires of five or six healthy adults. Libraries were prepared and TCR repertoires were sequenced by different laboratories using diverse techniques, in order to increase sequencing depth and limit assay-specific biases. Per donor, leukapheresis produced somewhere between about 0.9 and 9 billion PBMCs.

Donors were healthy HIV-negative adults with no recently reported acute infections or vaccinations. All donors were Caucasian adults living in Nashville, Tennessee, USA. CD4+ T cells were enriched by magnetic negative selection, after which naive cells were positively selected on CD45RA and the negative fraction was taken as the memory subset. After blood collection by leukapheresis, PBMCs were isolated using Ficoll-Histopaque density gradient centrifugation and then cryopreserved in the vapor phase of liquid nitrogen. Analytical flow cytometry was used to check the purity and quantity of every magnetically sorted T cell population. From each sorted fraction, genomic DNA was isolated and quantified by UV absorbance on a Nanodrop 2000c. CDR3 length: 13 amino acids, cysteine to phenylalanine. The sequence is cut down to CDR3 DNA, 39 bases in frame from base 1. On this clone itself: Its cognate antigen has yet to be identified. The record has no base qualities; no much larger clone is one base away.

Using the deep immunoSEQ assay, multiplex PCR amplified TCR CDR3 regions from genomic DNA. Genomic DNA extracted from each cell subset was distributed evenly over all wells of several immunoSEQ 96-well plates, and each plate served as one replicate. For sorted subsets, each replicate PCR was loaded with 150 to 250 ng genomic DNA, equivalent to about 30,000 T cell genomes. Purified libraries were measured with a Qubit 3.0 fluorometer, size-checked on a Bioanalyzer 2100, and measured again with the KAPA Library Quantification kit. Each immunoSEQ 96-well plate was sequenced on its own single-read 150-cycle Illumina NextSeq 550 flow cell. Concerning the study's data processing: The immunoSEQ output contained only junctional sequences without quality scores, so filtering could not match that applied to full-length reads. Sequences were annotated with PyIR, a Python wrapper for IgBLAST v1.9, and V/J genes and CDR3 were assigned using IMGT germline references. Reads were filtered out if the reads had weak V/J assignments (E-value above 1e-6), no CDR3, stop codons, out-of-frame junctions, or ambiguous translated residues. V3J clonotypes were defined as sequences sharing an identical inferred V gene, J gene, and CDR3 amino acid sequence. To compute the percentage overlap between repertoires, the number of shared unique clonotypes was divided by the size of the smaller repertoire. Three approaches were used to assess repertoire richness: RTK rarefaction, the Chao1 estimator, and Recon v2.1 estimates of unobserved clonotypes. Generation probabilities for all TCRbeta clonotypes obtained by the gDNA method from several donors were computed using OLGA. In TCRdb, the immuneACCESS table is reduced to in-frame sequences with V and J assigned. These tables do not hold every clone; where another copy was compared, an unresolved V gene accounts for under half, and the others remain unexplained. V and J calls and clone size follow that table, whereas D and trimming were derived from the DNA. The sample includes approximately 700,000 clones, with around 78% observed a single time. The ten biggest clones cover around 2% of the sample.

Points the paper makes about the study in general: Higher generation probabilities were observed for clonotypes shared by all four sorted-subset donors than for non-shared clonotypes. Estimated clonotype richness was generally larger for naive than for memory subsets. The genetic and exposure-history diversity represented was limited by the small number of donors. Roughly 5.2% of naive CD4, roughly 3.6% of naive CD8, around 2.3% of memory CD4, and around 0.42% of memory CD8 clonotypes were shared across several donors. Pairwise subsampling indicated that sequencing depth was expected to affect the degree of clonotype sharing among donors. Rarefaction of sorted-subset datasets indicated incomplete sequencing despite the large sequencing depth. Sampling was restricted to blood, and TCR repertoires in tissues likely differ from the TCR repertoires found in blood.

The source is a woman in her twenties or thirties in good health. The chain is assembled from TRBV21-1 and TRBJ2-5. TRBV21-1 is termed a pseudogene. The sample consisted of memory CD4+ T cells sorted from blood. The label giving this sample's cell subset or site can be read as: CD45RA-negative fraction. The CDR3 region has the sequence CASSSGTMVTQYF. The nucleotides are TGTGCCAGCAGCTCCGGGACGATGGTGACCCAGTACTTC.